This section outlines one T cell receptor (beta chain) sequence together with its context. What it recognizes is unknown. The data belong to a study of cytomegalovirus exposure and HLA in healthy donors. The CDR3 is made up of 16 amino acids. V was pared by 7 bases and J by 4 bases, with 12 bases of the junction left unmatched. Germline CDR1 SGDLS, CDR2 YYNGEE. Study-wide points: Later analysis revealed greater clonal expansion in HLA-associated TCR beta chains than in equally common others. Researchers reported from a later analysis that most CMV-associated TCR beta chains appeared HLA-restricted. High sensitivity and specificity were reportedly achieved when the classifier diagnosed cytomegalovirus status. Trimming of TCR beta V- and J-genes showed a link, identified in a later analysis, to a missense DCLRE1C variant.

Researchers ran the PCR with 60 Vbeta and 13 Jbeta primers. Assay used: immunoSEQ multiplex PCR; TCRdb lists only in-frame clones, some missing. The table lists 200,000 or so clones, with 0.65% to 0.75% in the top ten. This clonotype was sampled from a boy younger than 18 in good health and CMV-seronegative. The sequenced sample consisted of PBMCs. V and J are TRBV9 and TRBJ1-2; 11 nucleotides match TRBD1. In DNA form, the CDR3 reads TGTGCCAGCCGAGCAGCCCCCGGGACAGGGGGCTATGGCTACACCTTC. This translates into CASRAAPGTGGYGYTF.